These 21 T cell receptor beta chains share one sample of origin, sequenced in a study of blood T cell repertoires in COVID-19. Some clones are missing from TCRdb's copy, which holds only in-frame ones; the method was immunoSEQ multiplex PCR. Seen here are roughly 250,000 clones, more than 75% observed once, and the top ten hold 3% to 4%. What was sequenced was PBMCs or T cells enriched from blood (not recorded which). These receptors originate from a woman between 40 and 55 years old with acute COVID-19.

V usage is TRBV3-1 (or the pseudogene TRBV3-2) and J usage is TRBJ2-1; 9 bases match TRBD2. The CDR3 has 14 amino acids. Germline V gene data show CDR1 as LGHDT and CDR2 as YNNKEL (reference sequence). Germline trimming cut 4 bases from V and 7 bases from J; bases unmatched to any gene: 5. The CDR3 nucleotides are TGTGCCAGCAGCCTCCTTAGCGGGAGAAATGAGCAGTTCTTC. Protein: CASSLLSGRNEQFF.

This chain connects TRBV27 to TRBJ2-1, with TRBD2 matching 10 bases. The trim removed 3 bases at V and 8 bases at J, leaving 7 bases unmatched. The germline gives CDR1 MNHEY, CDR2 SMNVEV (reference sequence). The CDR3 has 15 residues. The CDR3 nucleotides are TGTGCCAGCAGTTTTACGACTAGCGGGTACGATGAGCAGTTCTTC. This encodes CASSFTTSGYDEQFF.

The chain is built from TRBV2 and TRBJ1-2; a possible D gene is TRBD1 (5 bases). Per the germline V gene, CDR1 is SNHLY and CDR2 is FYNNEI. This CDR3 is 13 amino acids long. Trimming cost V 7 bases and J 8 bases, with 17 bases left between them. DNA for the CDR3: TGTGCCAGCACTTTGTGGGGGGAGCGAGGCTACACCTTC. This codes for CASTLWGERGYTF.

The V and J genes are TRBV11-2 and TRBJ2-1; 7 bases map to TRBD2. The CDR3 is made up of 16 amino acids. The V and J ends lost 4 bases and 2 bases, in that order; junction bases with no gene match: 8. Germline CDR1 and CDR2: SGHAT and FQNNGV. The CDR3 sequence: CASSWAAGLTYNEQFF. CDR3 in DNA: TGTGCCAGCAGCTGGGCAGCGGGATTAACCTACAATGAGCAGTTCTTC.

The chain uses TRBV12-3 or TRBV12-4 and TRBJ1-2; weak D call: TRBD1 (6 bases). V was pared by 3 bases and J by 8 bases, with 13 bases between. CDR3 length: 13 amino acids. Here the CDR3 reads CASSFNRERGYTF. The CDR3 region has the DNA TGTGCCAGCAGTTTTAACAGGGAGCGGGGCTACACCTTC.

The rearrangement links TRBV19 to TRBJ1-3; D is perhaps TRBD1 (5 bases). The V gene lost 10 bases and the J gene lost 3 bases, with 16 bases spanning the gap. CDR1 LNHDA and CDR2 SQIVND come from the germline V gene (reference sequence). The CDR3 is 14 amino acids. CDR3 protein: CATWPGEFGNTIYF. The CDR3 nucleotides read TGTGCCACCTGGCCGGGGGAATTTGGAAACACCATATATTTT.

J is TRBJ1-4 and V is TRBV7-9; 9 nucleotides line up with TRBD1. V gave up 5 bases and J gave up 6 bases; unmatched junction bases: 7. This CDR3 spans 15 amino acids. Germline CDR1 SEHNR, CDR2 FQNEAQ (reference sequence). The CDR3 DNA is TGTGCCAGCAGCCTTCTCGGACAGGGGCATGAAAAACTGTTTTTT. As protein: CASSLLGQGHEKLFF.

The chain joins TRBV5-1 to TRBJ2-7, with D possibly matching TRBD2 (6 bases). V lost 3 bases, J lost 3 bases, and 10 bases lay in between. The germline V gene has CDR1 SGHRS and CDR2 YFSETQ. The CDR3 sequence is 13 residues long. The CDR3: CASSWDSNYEQYF. In DNA, the CDR3 is TGCGCCAGCAGCTGGGACTCCAACTACGAGCAGTACTTC.

The chain links TRBV11-2 to TRBJ2-7; 10 bases align to TRBD2. This CDR3 has 16 residues. Germline trimming cut 4 bases from V and 0 bases from J; bases unmatched to any gene: 6. Germline values: CDR1 SGHAT, CDR2 FQNNGV. The CDR3 protein is CASSSRRLAGSYEQYF. CDR3 bases: TGTGCCAGCAGCTCGCGAAGACTAGCGGGCTCCTACGAGCAGTACTTC.

Comments on this clone: Other nucleotide sequences from this sample produce the same CDR3. V is TRBV7-6 and J is TRBJ2-2, with 10 bases lining up with TRBD2. With V trimmed by 5 bases and J by 1 base, 4 bases remained unmatched. Germline V gene sequence: CDR1 SGHVS, CDR2 FNYEAQ. The CDR3 is 16 residues long. The CDR3 sequence is CASSPRTSGNTGELFF. DNA of the CDR3: TGTGCCAGCAGCCCTCGGACTAGCGGGAACACCGGGGAGCTGTTTTTT. Complete variable domain (other parts from reference TRBV7-6 and TRBJ2-2): GAGVSQSPRYKVTKRGQDVALRCDPISGHVSLYWYRQALGQGPEFLTYFNYEAQQDKSGLPNDRFSAERPEGSISTLTIQRTEQRDSAMYRCASSPRTSGNTGELFFGEGSRLTVL.

This chain uses TRBV6-5 with TRBJ1-5, with unresolved D. Trimming left V 5 bases short and J 6 bases short, with 8 bases between. The germline V gene has CDR1 MNHEY and CDR2 SVGAGI. The CDR3 spans 12 residues. The CDR3 DNA reads TGTGCCAGCAGTACCGTCGGTCAGCCCCAGCATTTT. Translation: CASSTVGQPQHF.

The gene calls are TRBV5-1 and TRBJ2-7; 8 nucleotides match TRBD2. CDR3 length: 15 amino acids. Losses at the gene ends were 5 bases for V and 3 bases for J; bases not matched to a gene: 10. The germline V gene encodes CDR1 SGHRS and CDR2 YFSETQ. The CDR3 sequence is CASRIAGTRDYEQYF. The CDR3 DNA reads TGCGCCAGCAGAATAGCCGGGACTAGAGACTACGAGCAGTACTTC.

The rearrangement joins TRBV7-6 to TRBJ2-7; D may be TRBD1 (7 bases). From germline, CDR1 is SGHVS and CDR2 FNYEAQ. The length of the CDR3 is 16 residues. Trimming left V 5 bases short and J 7 bases short, with 24 bases between. The CDR3 bases are TGTGCCAGCAGCAGAGAGGGGGGACCGGGACAGTGGGAGCAGTACTTC. It translates to CASSREGGPGQWEQYF.

J is TRBJ2-7 and V is TRBV15; TRBD2 matches 9 bases. Germline CDR1 is LNHNV and CDR2 is YYDKDF (reference sequence). This CDR3 is 16 amino acids long. The junction had 5 bases not matched to a gene; V was cut back by 0 bases and J by 2 bases. The CDR3 here is CATSRDSGLATYEQYF. The CDR3, as DNA: TGTGCCACCAGCAGAGACTCAGGACTAGCGACCTACGAGCAGTACTTC.

The chain recombines TRBV20-1 with TRBJ1-2; maybe TRBD1 (5 bases). The V end lost 3 bases, the J end lost 4 bases, and 9 bases lay between the germline ends. This CDR3 has 12 residues. Germline lookup yields CDR1 DFQATT and CDR2 SNEGSKA (reference sequence). The DNA for the CDR3 is TGCAGTGCTAGTGCTGGGGCCTATGGCTACACCTTC. Translation gives CSASAGAYGYTF.

The V and J genes are TRBV21-1 and TRBJ2-6; TRBD1, the table's D call, was not compared with the DNA. TRBV21-1 is described as a pseudogene. The CDR3 has 20 amino acids. The CDR3 DNA sequence: TGTGCCAGCAGCAAAGGGCGAGGACAGACTAATCCTTCTGGGGCCAACGTCCTGACTTTC. Its protein product is CASSKGRGQTNPSGANVLTF.

This clone was observed once. This chain uses TRBV5-1 with TRBJ2-1; 7 nucleotides align to TRBD2. After removal of 1 base from V and 6 bases from J, the junction contained 10 bases not matched to a gene. Germline lookup yields CDR1 SGHRS and CDR2 YFSETQ. The length of the CDR3 is 16 residues. The CDR3 protein is CASSLLGTMLVNEQFF. In nucleotides, the CDR3 is TGCGCCAGCAGCTTGTTAGGGACTATGCTTGTCAATGAGCAGTTCTTC. The whole variable domain, filled in from reference TRBV5-1 and TRBJ2-1, reads KAGVTQTPRYLIKTRGQQVTLSCSPISGHRSVSWYQQTPGQGLQFLFEYFSETQRNKGNFPGRFSGRQFSNSRSEMNVSTLELGDSALYLCASSLLGTMLVNEQFFGPGTRLTVL.

This clone was picked up a small number of times. The chain links TRBV24-1 to TRBJ1-5; the D is unclear. The CDR3 runs 16 residues. Germline V gene data show CDR1 as KGHDR and CDR2 as SFDVKD. V lost 4 bases to trimming and J lost 5 bases, with 17 bases between them. CDR3 in DNA: TGTGCCACCAGTGAGTCTCGGACGGGGAGGCATCAGCCCCAGCATTTT. This gives the protein CATSESRTGRHQPQHF.

This CDR3 is CASSSTGTGAYGYTF. CDR3 sequence (DNA): TGTGCCAGCAGTTCAACCGGGACAGGGGCCTATGGCTACACCTTC. The chain carries TRBV7-9 and TRBJ1-2; 10 nucleotides agree with TRBD1. The germline CDR1 and CDR2 sequences are SEHNR and FQNEAQ (reference sequence). V dropped 6 bases and J dropped 4; count of bases not matched to a gene: 8. The CDR3 has 15 residues.

The CDR3 spells CASSQTDRGDSPLHF. DNA of the CDR3: TGTGCCAGCAGCCAAACGGACAGGGGGGATTCACCCCTCCACTTT. The chain carries TRBV4-2 and TRBJ1-6, with 10 nucleotides matching TRBD1. J gave up 8 bases and V 2 bases, and 3 bases lay outside the gene matches. This CDR3 has 15 residues. The germline V gene has CDR1 LGHNA and CDR2 YNFKEQ.

This clone was detected only a few times. The V call is TRBV4-1, the J call TRBJ1-5; the match to TRBD1 covers 7 bases. V was pared by 3 bases and J by 14 bases, with 13 bases of the junction left unmatched. The CDR3 runs to 14 residues. Per the germline V gene, CDR1 is MGHRA and CDR2 is YSYEKL. The CDR3 sequence: CASSQVELPGQKHF. The DNA of the CDR3 is TGCGCCAGCAGCCAGGTGGAACTCCCGGGACAGAAGCATTTT.